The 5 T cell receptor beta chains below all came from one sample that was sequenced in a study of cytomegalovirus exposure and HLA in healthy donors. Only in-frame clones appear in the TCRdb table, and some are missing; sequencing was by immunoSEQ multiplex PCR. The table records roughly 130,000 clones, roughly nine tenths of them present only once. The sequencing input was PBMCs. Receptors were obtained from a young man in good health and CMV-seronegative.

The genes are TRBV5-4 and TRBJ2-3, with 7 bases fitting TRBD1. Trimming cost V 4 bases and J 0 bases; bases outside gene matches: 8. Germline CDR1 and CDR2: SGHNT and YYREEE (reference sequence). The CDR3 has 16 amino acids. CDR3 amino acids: CASSPGQFHSTDTQYF. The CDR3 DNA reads TGTGCCAGCAGCCCGGGACAGTTCCATAGCACAGATACGCAGTATTTT. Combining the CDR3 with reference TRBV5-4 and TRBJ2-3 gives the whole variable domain ETGVTQSPTHLIKTRGQQVTLRCSSQSGHNTVSWYQQALGQGPQFIFQYYREEENGRGNFPPRFSGLQFPNYSSELNVNALELDDSALYLCASSPGQFHSTDTQYFGPGTRLTVL.

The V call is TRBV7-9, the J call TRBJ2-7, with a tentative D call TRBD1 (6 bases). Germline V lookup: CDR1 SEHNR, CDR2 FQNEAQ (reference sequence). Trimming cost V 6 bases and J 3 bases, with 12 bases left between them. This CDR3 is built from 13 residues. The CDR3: CASSSTGVYEQYF. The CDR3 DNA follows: TGTGCCAGCAGTTCGACAGGAGTCTACGAGCAGTACTTC.

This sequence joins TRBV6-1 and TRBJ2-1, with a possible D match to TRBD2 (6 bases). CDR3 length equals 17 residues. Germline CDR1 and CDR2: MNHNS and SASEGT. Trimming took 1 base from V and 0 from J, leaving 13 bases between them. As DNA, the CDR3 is TGTGCCAGCAGTGAAGGGAGGGGCCCCCGCTCCTACAATGAGCAGTTCTTC. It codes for CASSEGRGPRSYNEQFF.

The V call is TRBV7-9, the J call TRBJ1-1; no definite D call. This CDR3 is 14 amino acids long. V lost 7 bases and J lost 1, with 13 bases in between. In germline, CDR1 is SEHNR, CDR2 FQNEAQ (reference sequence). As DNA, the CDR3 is TGTGCCAGCACTCTCCCGGGTCCGAACACTGAAGCTTTCTTT. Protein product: CASTLPGPNTEAFF.

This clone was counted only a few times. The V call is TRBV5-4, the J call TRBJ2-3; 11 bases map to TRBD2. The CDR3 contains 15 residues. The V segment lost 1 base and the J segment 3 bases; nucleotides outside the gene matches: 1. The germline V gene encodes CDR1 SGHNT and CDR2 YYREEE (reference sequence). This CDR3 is CASSLSSGRTDTQYF. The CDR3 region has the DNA TGTGCCAGCAGCTTGTCTAGCGGGAGGACAGATACGCAGTATTTT.